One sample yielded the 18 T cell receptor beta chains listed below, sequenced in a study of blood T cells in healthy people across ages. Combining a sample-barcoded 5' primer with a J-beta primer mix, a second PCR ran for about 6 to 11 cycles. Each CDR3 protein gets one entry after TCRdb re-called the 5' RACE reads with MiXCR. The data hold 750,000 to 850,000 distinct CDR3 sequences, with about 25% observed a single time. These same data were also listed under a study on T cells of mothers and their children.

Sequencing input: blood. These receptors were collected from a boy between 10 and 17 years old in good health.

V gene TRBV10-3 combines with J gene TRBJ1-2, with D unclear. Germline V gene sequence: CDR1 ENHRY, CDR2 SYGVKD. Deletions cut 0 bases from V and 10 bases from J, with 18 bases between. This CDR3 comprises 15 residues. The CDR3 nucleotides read TGTGCCATCAGTGAGTCACGGACCAATTCTGAGCCCTACACCTTC. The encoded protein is CAISESRTNSEPYTF.

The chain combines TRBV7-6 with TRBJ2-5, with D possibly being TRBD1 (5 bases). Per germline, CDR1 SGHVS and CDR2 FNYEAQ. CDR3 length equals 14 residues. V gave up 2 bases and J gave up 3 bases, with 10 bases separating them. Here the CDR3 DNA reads TGTGCCAGCAGCTTATATTTGACAGAAGAGACCCAGTACTTC. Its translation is CASSLYLTEETQYF. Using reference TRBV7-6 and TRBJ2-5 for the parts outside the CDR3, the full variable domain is GAGVSQSPRYKVTKRGQDVALRCDPISGHVSLYWYRQALGQGPEFLTYFNYEAQQDKSGLPNDRFSAERPEGSISTLTIQRTEQRDSAMYRCASSLYLTEETQYFGPGTRLLVL.

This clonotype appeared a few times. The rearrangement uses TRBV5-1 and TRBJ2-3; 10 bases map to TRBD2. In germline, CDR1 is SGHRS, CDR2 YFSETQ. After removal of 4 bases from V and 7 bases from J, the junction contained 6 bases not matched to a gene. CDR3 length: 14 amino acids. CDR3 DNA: TGCGCCAGCAGCATAACTAGCGGGGCTTATACGCAGTATTTT. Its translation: CASSITSGAYTQYF.

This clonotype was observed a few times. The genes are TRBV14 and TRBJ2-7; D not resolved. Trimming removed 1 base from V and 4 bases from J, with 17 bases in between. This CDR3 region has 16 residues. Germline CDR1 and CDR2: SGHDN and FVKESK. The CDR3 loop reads CASSQGLQVGRYEQYF. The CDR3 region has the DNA TGTGCCAGCAGCCAAGGGCTCCAGGTCGGACGTTACGAGCAGTACTTC.

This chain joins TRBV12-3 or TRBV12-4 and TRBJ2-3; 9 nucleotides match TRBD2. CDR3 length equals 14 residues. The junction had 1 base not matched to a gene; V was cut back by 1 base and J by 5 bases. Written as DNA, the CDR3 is TGTGCCAGCAGTTTAGGTAGCGGGGGAGATACGCAGTATTTT. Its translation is CASSLGSGGDTQYF.

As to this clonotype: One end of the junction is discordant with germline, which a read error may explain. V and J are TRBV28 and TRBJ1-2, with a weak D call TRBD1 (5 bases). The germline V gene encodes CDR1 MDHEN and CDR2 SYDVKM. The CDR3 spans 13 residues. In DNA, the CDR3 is TGTGTCAGCCGCAGGGTTTTAAGTTATGGCTACACCTTC. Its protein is CVSRRVLSYGYTF.

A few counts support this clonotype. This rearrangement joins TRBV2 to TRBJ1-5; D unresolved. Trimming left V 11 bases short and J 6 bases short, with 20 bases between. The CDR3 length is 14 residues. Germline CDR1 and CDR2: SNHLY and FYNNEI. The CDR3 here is CAGSTDGATQPQHF. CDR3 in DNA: TGTGCCGGGAGCACGGACGGCGCCACTCAGCCCCAGCATTTT.

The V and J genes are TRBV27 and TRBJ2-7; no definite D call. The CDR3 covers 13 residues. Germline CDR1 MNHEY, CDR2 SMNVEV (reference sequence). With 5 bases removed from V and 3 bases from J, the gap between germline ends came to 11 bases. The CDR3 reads CASSATNGYEQYF. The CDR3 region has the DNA TGTGCCAGCAGTGCGACGAATGGCTACGAGCAGTACTTC.

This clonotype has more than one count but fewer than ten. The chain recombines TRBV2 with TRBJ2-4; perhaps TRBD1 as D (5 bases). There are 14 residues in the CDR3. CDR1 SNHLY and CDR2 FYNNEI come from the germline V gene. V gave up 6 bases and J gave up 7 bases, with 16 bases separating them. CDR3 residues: CASSKTAGANIQYF. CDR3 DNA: TGTGCCAGCAGCAAGACAGCTGGGGCGAACATTCAGTACTTC.

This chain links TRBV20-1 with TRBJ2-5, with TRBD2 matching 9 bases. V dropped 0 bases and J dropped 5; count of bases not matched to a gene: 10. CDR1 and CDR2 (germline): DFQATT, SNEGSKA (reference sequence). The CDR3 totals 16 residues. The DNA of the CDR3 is TGCAGTGCTAGAGATATGTCGGCGGGGGGGCCGGAGACCCAGTACTTC. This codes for CSARDMSAGGPETQYF.

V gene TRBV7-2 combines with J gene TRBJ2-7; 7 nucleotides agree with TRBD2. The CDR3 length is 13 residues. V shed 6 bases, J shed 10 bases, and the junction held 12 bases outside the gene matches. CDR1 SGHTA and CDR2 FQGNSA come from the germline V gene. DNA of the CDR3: TGTGCCAGCAGTCTTAGCGGGTCGGGAACCCAGTACTTC. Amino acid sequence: CASSLSGSGTQYF.

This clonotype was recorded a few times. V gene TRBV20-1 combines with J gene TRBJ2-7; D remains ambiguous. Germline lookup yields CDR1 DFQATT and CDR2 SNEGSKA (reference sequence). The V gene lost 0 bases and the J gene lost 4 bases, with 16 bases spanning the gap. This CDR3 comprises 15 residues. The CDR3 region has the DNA TGCAGTGCTAGAGAAGACATTCTTGTTGTGTACGAGCAGTACTTC. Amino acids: CSAREDILVVYEQYF.

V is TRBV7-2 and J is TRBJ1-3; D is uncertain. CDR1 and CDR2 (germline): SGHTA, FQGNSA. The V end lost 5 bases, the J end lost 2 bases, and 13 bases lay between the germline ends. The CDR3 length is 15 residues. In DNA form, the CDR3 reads TGTGCCAGCAGCCAGTCGCGTTCGGCTGGAAACACCATATATTTT. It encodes CASSQSRSAGNTIYF.

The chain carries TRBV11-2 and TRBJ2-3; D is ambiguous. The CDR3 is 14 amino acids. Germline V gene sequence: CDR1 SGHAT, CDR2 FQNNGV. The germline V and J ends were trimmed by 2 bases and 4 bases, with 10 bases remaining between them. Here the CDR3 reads CASSLSNSPDTQYF. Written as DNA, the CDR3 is TGTGCCAGCAGCTTATCCAATTCCCCAGATACGCAGTATTTT.

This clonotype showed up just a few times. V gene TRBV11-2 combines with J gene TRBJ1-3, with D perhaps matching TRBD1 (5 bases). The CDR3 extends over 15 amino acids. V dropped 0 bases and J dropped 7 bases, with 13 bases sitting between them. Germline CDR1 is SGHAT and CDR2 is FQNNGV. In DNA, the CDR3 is TGTGCCAGCAGCTTAGATCCAGGGTCGAGGAACACCATATATTTT. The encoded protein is CASSLDPGSRNTIYF. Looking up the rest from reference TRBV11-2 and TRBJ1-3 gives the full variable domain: EAGVAQSPRYKIIEKRQSVAFWCNPISGHATLYWYQQILGQGPKLLIQFQNNGVVDDSQLPKDRFSAERLKGVDSTLKIQPAKLEDSAVYLCASSLDPGSRNTIYFGEGSWLTVV.

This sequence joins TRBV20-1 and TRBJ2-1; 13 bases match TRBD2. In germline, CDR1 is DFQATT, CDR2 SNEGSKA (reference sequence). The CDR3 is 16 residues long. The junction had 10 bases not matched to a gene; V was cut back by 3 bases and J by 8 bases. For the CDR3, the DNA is TGCAGTGCTAGCAAGGGACTAGCGGGGTTGCTAGATGAGCAGTTCTTC. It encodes CSASKGLAGLLDEQFF.

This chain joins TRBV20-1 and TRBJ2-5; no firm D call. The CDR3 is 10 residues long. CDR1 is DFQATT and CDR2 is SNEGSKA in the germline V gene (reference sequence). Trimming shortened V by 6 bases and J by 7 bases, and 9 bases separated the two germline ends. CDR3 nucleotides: TGCAGTGCCACTCACGGGACCCAGTACTTC. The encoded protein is CSATHGTQYF.

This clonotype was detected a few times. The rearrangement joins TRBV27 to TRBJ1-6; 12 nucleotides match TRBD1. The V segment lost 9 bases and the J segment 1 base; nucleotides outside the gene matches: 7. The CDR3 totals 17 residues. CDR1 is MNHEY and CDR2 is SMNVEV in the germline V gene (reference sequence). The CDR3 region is CARVRDRGRSYNSPLHF. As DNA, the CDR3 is TGTGCCAGGGTCCGGGACAGGGGGCGATCCTATAATTCACCCCTCCACTTT.